This TCR beta chain was retrieved from a study of glioma-infiltrating T cells after dendritic cell vaccination. Study-level information: Patients received three intradermal dendritic cell vaccine injections at biweekly intervals.

Described time point: after dendritic cell vaccination, including at tumor progression/relapse. The immunoSEQ assay amplified TCRB CDR3 from up to about 2 ug DNA. Profiled with immunoSEQ multiplex PCR; TCRdb holds only in-frame clones, not every one. Among approximately 90,000 clones listed, approximately 75% were seen once. In germline, CDR1 is SGHRS, CDR2 YFSETQ. The CDR3 is made up of 16 amino acids. V shed 0 bases, J shed 6 bases, and the junction held 8 bases outside the gene matches. This clonotype was obtained from a human donor with glioblastoma. The gene calls are TRBV5-1 and TRBJ2-7; TRBD1 matches at 11 bases. Sample: blood, taken after dendritic cell vaccination. CDR3: CASSLVAGQGGGEQYF. CDR3 sequence (DNA): TGCGCCAGCAGCTTGGTGGCGGGACAGGGGGGCGGCGAGCAGTACTTC.